This is a list of T cell receptor beta chains from one sample in a study of shared clonotypes between healthy human individuals. The protocol was immunoSEQ multiplex PCR, while the TCRdb copy is restricted to in-frame clones and leaves out a portion. The sample records hundreds of thousands of clones, less than 85% being singletons. Source material: memory CD4+ T cells sorted from blood. The receptors originated from a woman in her 30s in good health. CDR3s include the opening cysteine and the closing phenylalanine or tryptophan. Each record gives: CDR3 protein, CDR3 DNA, V gene, J gene, D gene, clone size. The D gene is left open where the match is weak. The listing skips clone size in some rows; elsewhere it reads once, few, many or a size class.

cdr3_aa: CASSYSRGTEAFF; cdr3_nt: TGTGCCAGCAGTTACTCTAGGGGCACTGAAGCTTTCTTT; v_call: TRBV6-5; j_call: TRBJ1-1; d_call: NA; clone_size: once
cdr3_aa: CASSLVGDNTIYF; cdr3_nt: TGCGCCAGCAGCTTGGTGGGGGACAACACCATATATTTT; v_call: TRBV5-1; j_call: TRBJ1-3; d_call: NA; clone_size: NA
cdr3_aa: CASSQRATEAFF; cdr3_nt: TGTGCCAGCAGTCAACGGGCAACTGAAGCTTTCTTT; v_call: TRBV7-8; j_call: TRBJ1-1; d_call: NA; clone_size: NA
cdr3_aa: CASSATGPAKNIQYF; cdr3_nt: TGTGCCAGCAGTGCTACAGGGCCAGCCAAAAACATTCAGTACTTC; v_call: TRBV2; j_call: TRBJ2-4; d_call: NA; clone_size: NA
cdr3_aa: CASSYQGSSYNEQFF; cdr3_nt: TGCGCCAGCAGCTACCAGGGTAGCTCCTACAATGAGCAGTTCTTC; v_call: TRBV5-1; j_call: TRBJ2-1; d_call: NA; clone_size: NA
cdr3_aa: CASSLFTSGSHNEQFF; cdr3_nt: TGTGCCAGCAGTTTGTTTACTAGCGGGAGCCACAATGAGCAGTTCTTC; v_call: TRBV28; j_call: TRBJ2-1; d_call: TRBD2; clone_size: NA
cdr3_aa: CSVRLAGETQYF; cdr3_nt: TGCAGCGTTCGTCTCGCGGGAGAGACCCAGTACTTC; v_call: TRBV29-1; j_call: TRBJ2-5; d_call: NA; clone_size: NA
cdr3_aa: CASSLERAQRTQYF; cdr3_nt: TGCGCCAGCAGCTTGGAGAGGGCTCAGAGAACGCAGTATTTT; v_call: TRBV5-1; j_call: TRBJ2-3; d_call: NA; clone_size: few
cdr3_aa: CASSETGGDYGYTF; cdr3_nt: TGTGCCAGCTCAGAGACAGGGGGCGACTATGGCTACACCTTC; v_call: TRBV18; j_call: TRBJ1-2; d_call: TRBD1; clone_size: once
cdr3_aa: CASSFRVTRETQYF; cdr3_nt: TGTGCCAGCAGCTTTCGGGTCACAAGAGAAACCCAGTACTTC; v_call: TRBV5-6; j_call: TRBJ2-5; d_call: NA; clone_size: NA
cdr3_aa: CAWARDTNNEKLFF; cdr3_nt: TGTGCCTGGGCTCGGGACACCAATAATGAAAAACTGTTTTTT; v_call: TRBV30; j_call: TRBJ1-4; d_call: NA; clone_size: NA
cdr3_aa: CASSLRGAGANVLTF; cdr3_nt: TGTGCCAGCAGTTTGAGAGGGGCTGGGGCCAACGTCCTGACTTTC; v_call: TRBV28; j_call: TRBJ2-6; d_call: NA; clone_size: few
cdr3_aa: CASNPTSLTGHTQYF; cdr3_nt: TGTGCCAGCAACCCGACTAGCCTTACCGGTCATACGCAGTATTTT; v_call: TRBV7-2; j_call: TRBJ2-3; d_call: TRBD2; clone_size: few
cdr3_aa: CASSTYMWGPGEGSYNEQFF; cdr3_nt: TGTGCCAGCAGTACTTACATGTGGGGGCCAGGGGAGGGCTCCTACAATGAGCAGTTCTTC; v_call: TRBV28; j_call: TRBJ2-1; d_call: NA; clone_size: NA
cdr3_aa: CASSEASETQYF; cdr3_nt: TGTGCCAGCAGTGAAGCGAGTGAGACCCAGTACTTC; v_call: TRBV6-1; j_call: TRBJ2-5; d_call: NA; clone_size: NA
cdr3_aa: CASSTGLAGGANTGELFF; cdr3_nt: TGCGCCAGCAGCACAGGACTAGCGGGAGGGGCGAACACCGGGGAGCTGTTTTTT; v_call: TRBV5-1; j_call: TRBJ2-2; d_call: TRBD2; clone_size: NA
cdr3_aa: CASSQVGFSGRALETQYF; cdr3_nt: TGTGCCAGCAGCCAAGTCGGTTTCAGCGGGAGGGCCTTGGAGACCCAGTACTTC; v_call: TRBV5-4; j_call: TRBJ2-5; d_call: TRBD2; clone_size: NA
cdr3_aa: CASSLMGSGANVLTF; cdr3_nt: TGTGCCAGCAGCTTAATGGGCTCTGGGGCCAACGTCCTGACTTTC; v_call: TRBV7-9; j_call: TRBJ2-6; d_call: NA; clone_size: many
cdr3_aa: CASSLGTSGNYETQYF; cdr3_nt: TGTGCCAGCAGCTTAGGGACTAGCGGGAATTACGAGACCCAGTACTTC; v_call: TRBV11-2; j_call: TRBJ2-5; d_call: TRBD2; clone_size: NA
cdr3_aa: CSANLAGVRLYYNEQFF; cdr3_nt: TGCAGCGCAAATTTAGCGGGAGTCCGTTTATACTACAATGAGCAGTTCTTC; v_call: TRBV29-1; j_call: TRBJ2-1; d_call: TRBD2; clone_size: NA
cdr3_aa: CASSGRGLAGVGDEQFF; cdr3_nt: TGTGCCAGCAGTGGCCGAGGACTAGCGGGAGTGGGCGATGAGCAGTTCTTC; v_call: TRBV7-2; j_call: TRBJ2-1; d_call: TRBD2; clone_size: NA
cdr3_aa: CASSLAGAGETQYF; cdr3_nt: TGTGCCAGCAGCTTAGCCGGGGCAGGAGAGACCCAGTACTTC; v_call: TRBV7-7; j_call: TRBJ2-5; d_call: NA; clone_size: NA
cdr3_aa: CASSSYTGGPTDTQYF; cdr3_nt: TGCGCCAGCAGCTCATATACAGGGGGTCCAACAGATACGCAGTATTTT; v_call: TRBV5-1; j_call: TRBJ2-3; d_call: TRBD1; clone_size: NA